Listed here are 30 T cell receptor beta chains from one sample, sequenced in a study of OX40 agonist ivuxolimab in advanced cancers. Profiled with immunoSEQ multiplex PCR; TCRdb holds only in-frame clones, not every one. The table records over 40,000 clones, over 80% of them present only once. The sample in question was CD4+ or CD8+ T cells sorted from blood, obtained in a trial of the OX40 agonist ivuxolimab. The receptors originated from an adult with an advanced solid tumor such as melanoma, head and neck, liver or kidney cancer.

The chain joins TRBV2 to TRBJ2-4; weak D call: TRBD2 (7 bases). Germline V gene sequence: CDR1 SNHLY, CDR2 FYNNEI. V dropped 4 bases and J dropped 9 bases, with 10 bases sitting between them. This CDR3 is 12 amino acids long. This CDR3 reads CASSGGGVIQYF. CDR3 DNA sequence: TGTGCCAGCAGTGGAGGGGGGGTCATTCAGTACTTC. Variable domain in full (rest from reference TRBV2 and TRBJ2-4): EPEVTQTPSHQVTQMGQEVILRCVPISNHLYFYWYRQILGQKVEFLVSFYNNEISEKSEIFDDQFSVERPDGSNFTLKIRSTKLEDSAMYFCASSGGGVIQYFGAGTRLSVL.

The genes are TRBV6-1 and TRBJ2-7; D remains ambiguous. Germline V gene data show CDR1 as MNHNS and CDR2 as SASEGT. The CDR3 has 15 amino acids. V was shortened by 5 bases and J by 0 bases, with 14 bases between the two germline ends. CDR3: CASSFRVPGSYEQYF. The CDR3 nucleotides are TGTGCCAGCAGTTTCCGGGTCCCCGGCTCCTACGAGCAGTACTTC.

In its sample, this clone was seen a few times. The chain carries TRBV27 and TRBJ1-3, with 7 bases lining up with TRBD1. The V segment lost 5 bases and the J segment 0 bases; nucleotides outside the gene matches: 4. From germline, CDR1 is MNHEY and CDR2 SMNVEV (reference sequence). The CDR3 runs to 15 residues. CDR3 amino acids: CASSRQGSSGNTIYF. CDR3 nucleotide sequence: TGTGCCAGCAGTAGACAGGGAAGCTCTGGAAACACCATATATTTT.

The chain uses TRBV29-1 and TRBJ1-2; D unresolved. Trimming pared 4 bases from V and 3 bases from J, leaving 6 bases between. The length of the CDR3 is 11 residues. CDR1 and CDR2 (germline): SQVTM, ANQGSEA. CDR3: CSVAPDYGYTF. The DNA of the CDR3 is TGCAGCGTTGCCCCGGACTATGGCTACACCTTC.

This chain connects TRBV4-1 to TRBJ2-1, with D hard to call. The CDR3 contains 15 residues. From germline, CDR1 is MGHRA and CDR2 YSYEKL. The V end was cut by 4 bases, the J end by 0 bases, with 10 bases between. This chain's CDR3 is CASSPLASSYNEQFF. The CDR3, as DNA: TGCGCCAGCAGCCCCCTCGCGAGCTCCTACAATGAGCAGTTCTTC.

This chain links TRBV11-2 with TRBJ2-3, with a possible D match to TRBD1 (6 bases). The CDR3 has 14 amino acids. The V and J ends lost 0 bases and 4 bases respectively, with 8 bases between them. Germline values: CDR1 SGHAT, CDR2 FQNNGV. Here the CDR3 reads CASSLDRGSDTQYF. CDR3 sequence (DNA): TGTGCCAGCAGCTTAGACAGGGGTTCAGATACGCAGTATTTT.

The chain has TRBV7-9 and TRBJ2-7; 7 bases match TRBD1. Germline CDR1 is SEHNR and CDR2 is FQNEAQ (reference sequence). Losses at the gene ends were 4 bases for V and 9 bases for J; bases not matched to a gene: 12. The length of the CDR3 is 14 residues. CDR3 coding DNA: TGTGCCAGCAGCTCTGACATTACAGGGGTAGGGCAGTACTTC. The encoded protein is CASSSDITGVGQYF.

The chain links TRBV5-1 to TRBJ2-7; D perhaps matches TRBD1 (6 bases). The V and J ends lost 3 bases and 2 bases respectively, with 12 bases between them. Germline V gene sequence: CDR1 SGHRS, CDR2 YFSETQ. The CDR3 is 14 amino acids. The CDR3 DNA is TGCGCCAGCAGCTCACGGACAGATGCCTACGAGCAGTACTTC. Its translation is CASSSRTDAYEQYF. Supplemented by reference TRBV5-1 and TRBJ2-7, the full variable domain reads KAGVTQTPRYLIKTRGQQVTLSCSPISGHRSVSWYQQTPGQGLQFLFEYFSETQRNKGNFPGRFSGRQFSNSRSEMNVSTLELGDSALYLCASSSRTDAYEQYFGPGTRLTVT.

The rearrangement links TRBV7-3 to TRBJ1-1; 10 nucleotides match TRBD1. This CDR3 is built from 20 residues. The V segment lost 7 bases and the J segment 4 bases; nucleotides outside the gene matches: 24. CDR1 SGHTA and CDR2 FQGTGA come from the germline V gene. CDR3 sequence: CASIPRDRGDPDGRGTEAFF. Here the CDR3 DNA reads TGTGCCAGCATACCAAGGGACAGGGGAGATCCGGACGGGCGGGGCACTGAAGCTTTCTTT. Variable domain in full (rest from reference TRBV7-3 and TRBJ1-1): GAGVSQTPSNKVTEKGKYVELRCDPISGHTALYWYRQSLGQGPEFLIYFQGTGAADDSGLPNDRFFAVRPEGSVSTLKIQRTERGDSAVYLCASIPRDRGDPDGRGTEAFFGQGTRLTVV.

V gene TRBV6-1 combines with J gene TRBJ2-7, with no clear D. Trimming took off 6 bases at V and 2 bases at J, with 17 bases between the two ends. Germline CDR1 and CDR2: MNHNS and SASEGT. This CDR3 contains 15 residues. Here the CDR3 reads CASRENSPGPYEQYF. In DNA form, the CDR3 reads TGTGCCAGCAGGGAAAACTCCCCAGGACCCTACGAGCAGTACTTC.

This clone turned up a few times. The chain has TRBV6-1 and TRBJ1-5, with D tentatively TRBD1 (5 bases). CDR3 length equals 13 residues. Trimming removed 6 bases from V and 1 base from J, with 7 bases in between. Germline V gene lookup returns CDR1 MNHNS and CDR2 SASEGT. In DNA, the CDR3 is TGTGCCAGCAGACGGGACAGCAATCAGCCCCAGCATTTT. It yields the protein CASRRDSNQPQHF.

This clone was recorded a few times. The chain has TRBV5-8 and TRBJ2-2; no reliable D call. CDR3 length equals 14 residues. Trimming shortened V by 6 bases and J by 0 bases, and 9 bases separated the two germline ends. Germline V gene sequence: CDR1 SGHTS, CDR2 YDEGEE. CDR3 sequence: CASISLTNTGELFF. For the CDR3, the DNA is TGTGCCAGCATCAGCCTAACGAACACCGGGGAGCTGTTTTTT.

This clone was seen only once. This chain connects TRBV5-1 to TRBJ1-2; TRBD1 might be the D (6 bases). The CDR3 consists of 14 residues. The V end lost 1 base, the J end lost 4 bases, and 11 bases lay between the germline ends. Germline assignment: CDR1 SGHRS and CDR2 YFSETQ. DNA of the CDR3: TGCGCCAGCAGCTTGATGGGGGCTCCCTATGGCTACACCTTC. Translating it yields CASSLMGAPYGYTF.

The chain links TRBV2 to TRBJ2-7; 8 nucleotides match TRBD1. The CDR3 spans 13 residues. Trimming removed 6 bases from V and 7 bases from J; junction bases left unmatched: 8. Germline V CDR1 and CDR2: SNHLY, FYNNEI. The CDR3 sequence is CASSAQGVGEQYF. The DNA of the CDR3 is TGTGCCAGCAGCGCACAGGGGGTAGGAGAGCAGTACTTC.

V gene TRBV18 combines with J gene TRBJ2-7; 7 nucleotides line up with TRBD1. The germline CDR1 and CDR2 sequences are KGHSH and LQKENI. Losses at the gene ends were 5 bases for V and 0 bases for J; bases not matched to a gene: 7. The CDR3 has 15 residues. The CDR3 DNA is TGTGCCAGCTCAGGGACAGTCTTTGACTCCTACGAGCAGTACTTC. It encodes CASSGTVFDSYEQYF.

The V call is TRBV5-1, the J call TRBJ2-7; D unclear. Germline lookup yields CDR1 SGHRS and CDR2 YFSETQ. Trimming shortened V by 0 bases and J by 2 bases, and 9 bases separated the two germline ends. This CDR3 has 14 amino acids. This chain's CDR3 is CASSLALEPYEQYF. The CDR3 nucleotides are TGCGCCAGCAGCTTGGCCTTGGAGCCCTACGAGCAGTACTTC.

The CDR3, as DNA: TGTGCCAGCAGCCCGACACGGTACACTGAAGCTTTCTTT. This codes for CASSPTRYTEAFF. This sequence joins TRBV27 and TRBJ1-1; D is undetermined. Trimming removed 6 bases at V and 3 bases at J, with 11 bases between. Germline V CDR1 and CDR2: MNHEY, SMNVEV (reference sequence). This CDR3 is built from 13 residues.

The table lists this clone with a few counts. The chain has TRBV5-1 and TRBJ2-3; D unclear. The germline CDR1 and CDR2 sequences are SGHRS and YFSETQ. V lost 1 base and J 2 bases, leaving 8 bases between the germline ends. This CDR3 spans 14 amino acids. The CDR3 DNA sequence: TGCGCCAGCAGCTTGTCTTGGGCCACAGATACGCAGTATTTT. Its translation is CASSLSWATDTQYF.

V and J are TRBV15 and TRBJ2-1, with D possibly matching TRBD1 (6 bases). The CDR3 runs 16 residues. Germline CDR1 LNHNV, CDR2 YYDKDF (reference sequence). With 1 base removed from V and 11 bases from J, the gap between germline ends came to 21 bases. CDR3 coding DNA: TGTGCCACCAGCAGAGGTCCCGGGACACCCCTAAAGAAGCAGTTCTTC. It is translated as CATSRGPGTPLKKQFF.

This chain connects TRBV4-3 to TRBJ2-5; no reliable D call. V was cut by 0 bases and J by 13 bases, with 18 bases left in between. The CDR3 is made up of 14 amino acids. The germline V gene has CDR1 LGHNA and CDR2 YSLEER. CDR3 sequence (DNA): TGCGCCAGCAGCCAAGACCTTTCGGCTTCGTCCCGGTACTTC. The encoded protein is CASSQDLSASSRYF.

The chain recombines TRBV30 with TRBJ1-5; D perhaps matches TRBD1 (5 bases). CDR3 length: 15 residues. CDR1 GTSNPN and CDR2 SVGIG come from the germline V gene (reference sequence). V lost 2 bases and J 4 bases, leaving 15 bases between the germline ends. CDR3 in amino acids: CAWSRGHGRNQPQHF. DNA of the CDR3: TGTGCCTGGAGTCGTGGACATGGACGAAATCAGCCCCAGCATTTT.

The V call is TRBV5-1, the J call TRBJ2-5; unclear D gene. This CDR3 region has 13 residues. CDR1 is SGHRS, CDR2 YFSETQ, per germline. The V end lost 1 base, the J end lost 0 bases, and 4 bases lay between the germline ends. The CDR3, as DNA: TGCGCCAGCAGCTTGACAGACCAAGAGACCCAGTACTTC. Amino acids: CASSLTDQETQYF. The whole variable domain, remainder taken from reference TRBV5-1 and TRBJ2-5, is KAGVTQTPRYLIKTRGQQVTLSCSPISGHRSVSWYQQTPGQGLQFLFEYFSETQRNKGNFPGRFSGRQFSNSRSEMNVSTLELGDSALYLCASSLTDQETQYFGPGTRLLVL.

The chain joins TRBV7-9 to TRBJ1-2; weak D call: TRBD1 (5 bases). Looked up from germline, CDR1 is SEHNR and CDR2 is FQNEAQ (reference sequence). V lost 1 base and J 4 bases, leaving 7 bases between the germline ends. This CDR3 contains 13 residues. CDR3 amino acids: CASSLDGTYGYTF. CDR3 DNA: TGTGCCAGCAGCTTAGACGGGACCTATGGCTACACCTTC.

The count of this clone is one. The chain joins TRBV7-9 to TRBJ2-5, with D possibly being TRBD2 (6 bases). Germline CDR1 and CDR2: SEHNR and FQNEAQ (reference sequence). The CDR3 contains 14 residues. Trimming took off 3 bases at V and 4 bases at J, with 12 bases between the two ends. CDR3: CASSFPEGRETQYF. CDR3 in DNA: TGTGCCAGCAGCTTCCCGGAGGGGCGAGAGACCCAGTACTTC.

This sequence joins TRBV30 and TRBJ1-4, with D perhaps TRBD1 (5 bases). The V gene lost 2 bases and the J gene lost 10 bases, with 11 bases spanning the gap. CDR1 and CDR2 from the germline V gene are GTSNPN and SVGIG (reference sequence). The CDR3 totals 12 residues. The CDR3 DNA follows: TGTGCCTGGAGTCTGGGACCACGAAAACTGTTTTTT. It specifies CAWSLGPRKLFF.

The rearrangement links TRBV13 to TRBJ2-7, with unresolved D. The germline gives CDR1 PRHDT, CDR2 FYEKMQ (reference sequence). The V and J ends lost 5 bases and 2 bases respectively, with 7 bases between them. CDR3 length equals 12 residues. CDR3 DNA: TGTGCCAGCAGCATCAACACCTACGAGCAGTACTTC. It is translated as CASSINTYEQYF.

The chain is built from TRBV5-4 and TRBJ2-7; TRBD1 or TRBD2 may be the D gene (5 bases each). V lost 4 bases and J lost 4, with 12 bases in between. This CDR3 region has 13 residues. Per the germline V gene, CDR1 is SGHNT and CDR2 is YYREEE (reference sequence). The CDR3 is CASSPRDPYEQYF. The CDR3 bases are TGTGCCAGCAGCCCCCGGGACCCTTACGAGCAGTACTTC.

V is TRBV7-9 and J is TRBJ1-1; 8 bases agree with TRBD1. From germline, CDR1 is SEHNR and CDR2 FQNEAQ (reference sequence). The CDR3 totals 16 residues. V lost 5 bases, J lost 5 bases, and 13 bases stayed unmatched. The CDR3 coding sequence is TGTGCCAGCAGCAAGACAGGGGCTCCGCTGAGAACTGAAGCTTTCTTT. Its translation is CASSKTGAPLRTEAFF.

This clone was recorded once. The V call is TRBV28, the J call TRBJ2-7; 8 bases line up with TRBD2. Germline loops: CDR1 MDHEN, CDR2 SYDVKM. The CDR3 has 13 residues. The trim removed 2 bases at V and 5 bases at J, leaving 2 bases unmatched. CDR3 amino acids: CASSLLAGHEQYF. For the CDR3, the DNA is TGTGCCAGCAGTTTACTAGCGGGTCACGAGCAGTACTTC.

The chain joins TRBV15 to TRBJ2-7; TRBD2 aligns across 13 bases. The germline CDR1 and CDR2 sequences are LNHNV and YYDKDF (reference sequence). V was pared by 1 base and J by 5 bases, with 5 bases of the junction left unmatched. There are 16 residues in the CDR3. The CDR3 protein is CATSRAQLAGGHEQYF. CDR3 sequence (DNA): TGTGCCACCAGCAGAGCGCAACTAGCGGGAGGGCACGAGCAGTACTTC.